This record covers a single TCR beta chain. Its antigen remains unknown. The CDR3 sequence is 14 residues long. In germline, CDR1 is SGHTA, CDR2 FQGNSA. V lost 2 bases to trimming and J lost 6 bases; unmatched junction nucleotides: 7. Some clones are missing from TCRdb's copy, which holds only in-frame ones; the method was immunoSEQ multiplex PCR. The data show under 15,000 clones, roughly three quarters seen once. The sample is drawn from a study of pediatric ulcerative colitis. The rectum was sampled with one to two pinch biopsies at colonoscopy. Study-wide findings and caveats: Repertoires came from total lymphocyte DNA, so rare subsets like regulatory T cells may be missed. Ulcerative colitis patients shared more blood-rectal clones than controls. Acute severe colitis showed lower rectal diversity from clonal expansions.

V is TRBV7-2 and J is TRBJ2-7; 7 bases line up with TRBD2. The receptor comes from a boy between 10 and 17 years old who was a control in a study of pediatric ulcerative colitis. Input material: gut tissue. For the CDR3, the DNA is TGTGCCAGCAGCTTAATTTCGCGGGAGTGCGAGCAGTACTTC. The encoded protein is CASSLISRECEQYF.